This entry features one T cell receptor beta chain sequence. This entry comes from a study of blood T cell repertoires in COVID-19. Whole-study context: In each case, the material was cDNA or gDNA derived from T cells, B-cell-depleted T cells, or PBMCs.

The V segment lost 2 bases and the J segment 4 bases; nucleotides outside the gene matches: 7. The CDR3 spans 16 residues. Germline CDR1 KGHDR, CDR2 SFDVKD. TCRdb's copy holds only in-frame clones and misses some; the assay was immunoSEQ multiplex PCR. Here the sample spans around 300,000 clones, around 85% being singletons. This receptor was taken from a woman in her twenties or thirties who had recovered from COVID-19. Sequencing was carried out using peripheral blood. The chain recombines TRBV24-1 with TRBJ2-3, with TRBD1 matching over 8 bases. This CDR3 is CATSDWRQGASDTQYF. The CDR3 nucleotides read TGTGCCACCAGTGATTGGCGGCAGGGGGCTTCAGATACGCAGTATTTT.